This is a list of T cell receptor beta chains from one sample in a study of response to subunit inactivated influenza vaccine. From the RT-PCR reads, TCRdb called clonotypes with MiXCR, one entry per CDR3 protein. The table lists around 520,000 distinct CDR3 sequences, about 25% of them singletons. Sample: CD4+ T cells sorted from PBMCs, taken 4 to 6 days after vaccination. The receptors were sampled from a middle-aged man who received an inactivated influenza vaccine. CDR3s include the opening cysteine and the closing phenylalanine or tryptophan. Only part of the rows carry a size: once, few, many, or a class if the clone is expanded.

V gene: TRBV12-3/TRBV12-4
J gene: TRBJ2-7
clone size: few
CDR3 protein: CASSSGRITYEQYF

V gene: TRBV18
J gene: TRBJ2-7
clone size: -
CDR3 protein: CASSPRRGQGEQYF

V gene: TRBV28
J gene: TRBJ2-2
clone size: few
CDR3 protein: CASSFYSSGELFF

V gene: TRBV7-7
J gene: TRBJ2-1
clone size: many
CDR3 protein: CASSLGGNSYNEQFF

V gene: TRBV11-2
J gene: TRBJ1-4
clone size: -
CDR3 protein: CASRLAAFEGEKLFF

V gene: TRBV7-9
J gene: TRBJ2-5
clone size: -
CDR3 protein: CASSPGGLREETQYF

V gene: TRBV11-2
J gene: TRBJ2-1
clone size: -
CDR3 protein: CASSSTVAGGGNEQFF

V gene: TRBV7-9
J gene: TRBJ1-2
clone size: few
CDR3 protein: CASSNDWNGYTF

V gene: TRBV6-1
J gene: TRBJ1-1
clone size: -
CDR3 protein: CASRTTGGRGEAFF

V gene: TRBV9
J gene: TRBJ2-3
clone size: -
CDR3 protein: CASSVQGATSTDTQYF

V gene: TRBV11-2
J gene: TRBJ2-7
clone size: few
CDR3 protein: CASSLGRIASEQYF

V gene: TRBV7-8
J gene: TRBJ2-5
clone size: few
CDR3 protein: CASSSRRFSGAKETQYF

V gene: TRBV7-6
J gene: TRBJ2-1
clone size: once
CDR3 protein: CASSLFIAGGQGEQFF

V gene: TRBV6-1
J gene: TRBJ1-4
clone size: -
CDR3 protein: CASSLNGGSNPTNEKLFF

V gene: TRBV7-3
J gene: TRBJ1-5
clone size: few
CDR3 protein: CASSTRPLLTGGDSNQPQHF

V gene: TRBV10-3
J gene: TRBJ2-5
clone size: -
CDR3 protein: CAIRAGDGQETQYF

V gene: TRBV5-1
J gene: TRBJ2-2
clone size: many
CDR3 protein: CASSRGQNTGELFF

V gene: TRBV14
J gene: TRBJ2-5
clone size: -
CDR3 protein: CASSPLEGQETQYF

V gene: TRBV7-9
J gene: TRBJ2-7
clone size: few
CDR3 protein: CASSETGSWYEQYF

V gene: TRBV6-5
J gene: TRBJ2-1
clone size: few
CDR3 protein: CASSYIRQGPVYNEQFF

V gene: TRBV28
J gene: TRBJ1-6
clone size: -
CDR3 protein: CASRLGGGAGYNSPLHF

V gene: TRBV13
J gene: TRBJ2-3
clone size: -
CDR3 protein: CASSRGTSADTQYF

V gene: TRBV7-9
J gene: TRBJ2-1
clone size: -
CDR3 protein: CASSPGLAGVLNNEQFF

V gene: TRBV3-1
J gene: TRBJ2-2
clone size: few
CDR3 protein: CASSPSWRGDGELFF

V gene: TRBV3-1
J gene: TRBJ2-1
clone size: -
CDR3 protein: CASSQAWGGSLNEQFF

V gene: TRBV12-3/TRBV12-4
J gene: TRBJ1-5
clone size: few
CDR3 protein: CASSLASLNQPQHF

V gene: TRBV4-2
J gene: TRBJ2-1
clone size: -
CDR3 protein: CASSHEPASGRGNEQFF

V gene: TRBV12-3/TRBV12-4
J gene: TRBJ1-5
clone size: -
CDR3 protein: CASRRSPDQPQHF

V gene: TRBV25-1
J gene: TRBJ1-6
clone size: -
CDR3 protein: CASSERSSYNSPLHF

V gene: TRBV30
J gene: TRBJ2-2
clone size: once
CDR3 protein: CAWTRLAGPNTGELFF

V gene: TRBV20-1
J gene: TRBJ2-7
clone size: -
CDR3 protein: CSAHVTGTFSYEQYF

V gene: TRBV7-9
J gene: TRBJ1-1
clone size: -
CDR3 protein: CASSLVGQHEAFF